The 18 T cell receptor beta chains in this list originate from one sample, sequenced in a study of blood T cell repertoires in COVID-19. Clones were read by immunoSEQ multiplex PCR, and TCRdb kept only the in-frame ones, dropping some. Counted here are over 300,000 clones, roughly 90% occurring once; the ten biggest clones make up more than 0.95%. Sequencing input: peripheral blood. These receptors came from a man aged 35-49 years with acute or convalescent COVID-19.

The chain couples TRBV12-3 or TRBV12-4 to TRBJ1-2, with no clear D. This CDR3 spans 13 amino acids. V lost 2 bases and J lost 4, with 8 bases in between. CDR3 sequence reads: CASSLRGSYGYTF. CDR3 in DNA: TGTGCCAGCAGTTTAAGAGGGTCCTATGGCTACACCTTC.

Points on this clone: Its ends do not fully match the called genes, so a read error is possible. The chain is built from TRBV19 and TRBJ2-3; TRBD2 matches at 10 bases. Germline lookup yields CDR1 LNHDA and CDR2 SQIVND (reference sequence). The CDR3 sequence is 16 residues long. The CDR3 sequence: CASRIAGGRSTDTQYF. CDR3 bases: TGTGCCAGTAGAATAGCGGGGGGACGATCCACAGATACGCAGTATTTT.

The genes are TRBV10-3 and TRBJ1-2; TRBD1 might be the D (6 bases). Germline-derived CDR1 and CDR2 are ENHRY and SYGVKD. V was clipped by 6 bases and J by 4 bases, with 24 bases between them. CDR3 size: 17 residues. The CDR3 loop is CAISAHKATGSGYGYTF. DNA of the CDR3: TGTGCCATCAGCGCCCATAAAGCTACAGGGAGTGGCTATGGCTACACCTTC.

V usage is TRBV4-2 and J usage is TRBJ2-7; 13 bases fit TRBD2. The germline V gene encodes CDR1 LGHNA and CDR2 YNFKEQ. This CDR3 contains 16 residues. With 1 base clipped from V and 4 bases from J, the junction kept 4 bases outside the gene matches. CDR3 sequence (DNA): TGTGCCAGCAGCCAAGCACTAGCGGGAGGGCGGTACGAGCAGTACTTC. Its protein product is CASSQALAGGRYEQYF.

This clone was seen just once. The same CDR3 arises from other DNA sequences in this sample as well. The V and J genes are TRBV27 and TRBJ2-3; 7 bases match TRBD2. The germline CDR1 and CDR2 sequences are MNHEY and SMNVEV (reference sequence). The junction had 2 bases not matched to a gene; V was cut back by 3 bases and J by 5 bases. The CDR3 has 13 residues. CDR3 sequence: CASSLSGGDTQYF. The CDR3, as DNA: TGTGCCAGCAGTTTGTCGGGGGGAGATACGCAGTATTTT.

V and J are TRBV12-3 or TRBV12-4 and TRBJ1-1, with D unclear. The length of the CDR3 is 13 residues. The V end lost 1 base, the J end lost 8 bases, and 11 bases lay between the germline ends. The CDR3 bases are TGTGCCAGCAGTTTAGGCCCCCTTCGGGAAGCTTTCTTT. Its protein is CASSLGPLREAFF.

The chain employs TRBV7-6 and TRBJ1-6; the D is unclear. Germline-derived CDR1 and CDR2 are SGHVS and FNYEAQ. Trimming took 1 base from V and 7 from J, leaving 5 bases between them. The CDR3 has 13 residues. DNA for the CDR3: TGTGCCAGCAGCTTAGGGAGGAATTCACCCCTCCACTTT. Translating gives CASSLGRNSPLHF. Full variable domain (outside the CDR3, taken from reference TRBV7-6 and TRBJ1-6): GAGVSQSPRYKVTKRGQDVALRCDPISGHVSLYWYRQALGQGPEFLTYFNYEAQQDKSGLPNDRFSAERPEGSISTLTIQRTEQRDSAMYRCASSLGRNSPLHFGNGTRLTVT.

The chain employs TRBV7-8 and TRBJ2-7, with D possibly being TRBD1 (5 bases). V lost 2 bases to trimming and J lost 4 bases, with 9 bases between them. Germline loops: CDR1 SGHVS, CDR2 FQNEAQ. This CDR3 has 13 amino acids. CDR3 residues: CASSLSYRYEQYF. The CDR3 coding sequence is TGTGCCAGCAGCTTAAGCTACAGGTACGAGCAGTACTTC.

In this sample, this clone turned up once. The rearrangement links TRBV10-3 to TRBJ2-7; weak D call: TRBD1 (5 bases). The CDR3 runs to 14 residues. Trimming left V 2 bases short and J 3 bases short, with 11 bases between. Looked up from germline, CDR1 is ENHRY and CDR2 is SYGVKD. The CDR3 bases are TGTGCCATCAGTGAGGGACACCAACTCTACGAGCAGTACTTC. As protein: CAISEGHQLYEQYF.

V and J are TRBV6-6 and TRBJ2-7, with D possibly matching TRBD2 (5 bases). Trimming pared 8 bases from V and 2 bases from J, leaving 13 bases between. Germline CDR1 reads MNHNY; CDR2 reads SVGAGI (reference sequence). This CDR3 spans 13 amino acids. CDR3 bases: TGTGCCAGCGGCATAGGACTGGCCTACGAGCAGTACTTC. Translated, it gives CASGIGLAYEQYF.

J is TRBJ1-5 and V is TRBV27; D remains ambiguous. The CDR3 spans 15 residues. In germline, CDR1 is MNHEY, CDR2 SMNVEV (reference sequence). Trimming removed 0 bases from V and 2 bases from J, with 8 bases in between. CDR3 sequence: CASSLSVRGNQPQHF. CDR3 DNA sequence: TGTGCCAGCAGTTTATCCGTGAGGGGCAATCAGCCCCAGCATTTT.

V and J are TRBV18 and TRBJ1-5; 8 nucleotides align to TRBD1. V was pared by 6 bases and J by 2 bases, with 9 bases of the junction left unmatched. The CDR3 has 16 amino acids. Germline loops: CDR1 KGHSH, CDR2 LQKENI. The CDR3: CASSLRQGTGNQPQHF. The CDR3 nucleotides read TGTGCCAGCTCGCTACGACAGGGGACCGGCAATCAGCCCCAGCATTTT.

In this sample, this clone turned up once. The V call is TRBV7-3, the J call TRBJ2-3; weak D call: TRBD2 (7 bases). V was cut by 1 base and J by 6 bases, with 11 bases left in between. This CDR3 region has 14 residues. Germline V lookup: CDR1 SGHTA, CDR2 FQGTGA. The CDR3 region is CASSLIGGPDTQYF. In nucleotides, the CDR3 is TGTGCCAGCAGCTTAATCGGGGGGCCTGATACGCAGTATTTT. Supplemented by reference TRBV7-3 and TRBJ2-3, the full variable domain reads GAGVSQTPSNKVTEKGKYVELRCDPISGHTALYWYRQSLGQGPEFLIYFQGTGAADDSGLPNDRFFAVRPEGSVSTLKIQRTERGDSAVYLCASSLIGGPDTQYFGPGTRLTVL.

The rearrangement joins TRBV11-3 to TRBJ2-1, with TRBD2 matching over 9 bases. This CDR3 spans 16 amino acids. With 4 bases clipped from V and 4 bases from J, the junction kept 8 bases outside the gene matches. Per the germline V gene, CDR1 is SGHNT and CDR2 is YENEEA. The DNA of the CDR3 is TGTGCCAGCAGCTCCTACGGTGCGGGAGGGTACAATGAGCAGTTCTTC. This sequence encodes CASSSYGAGGYNEQFF.

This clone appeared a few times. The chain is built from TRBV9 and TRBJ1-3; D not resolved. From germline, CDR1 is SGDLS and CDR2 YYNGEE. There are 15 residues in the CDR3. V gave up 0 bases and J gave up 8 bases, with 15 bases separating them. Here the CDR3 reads CASSVVGYRGDTIYF. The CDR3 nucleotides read TGTGCCAGCAGCGTAGTAGGCTACCGCGGGGACACCATATATTTT.

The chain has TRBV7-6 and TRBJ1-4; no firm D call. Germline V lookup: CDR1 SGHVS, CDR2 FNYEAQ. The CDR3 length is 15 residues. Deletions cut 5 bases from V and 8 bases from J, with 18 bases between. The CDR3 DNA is TGTGCCAGCAGCAAAGCAGGTCGAGGGTTCGAAAAACTGTTTTTT. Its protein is CASSKAGRGFEKLFF.

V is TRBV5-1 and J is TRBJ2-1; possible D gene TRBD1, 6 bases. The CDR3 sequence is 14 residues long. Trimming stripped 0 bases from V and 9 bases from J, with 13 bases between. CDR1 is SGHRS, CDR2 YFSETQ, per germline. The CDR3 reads CASSLVQGYGEQFF. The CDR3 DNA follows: TGCGCCAGCAGCTTGGTACAGGGATATGGTGAGCAGTTCTTC.

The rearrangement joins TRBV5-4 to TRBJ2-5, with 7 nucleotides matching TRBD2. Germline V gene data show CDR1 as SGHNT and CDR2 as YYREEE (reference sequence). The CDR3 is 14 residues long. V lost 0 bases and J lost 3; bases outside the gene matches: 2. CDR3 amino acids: CASSLELAEETQYF. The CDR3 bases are TGTGCCAGCAGCTTGGAGCTAGCGGAAGAGACCCAGTACTTC.